Below are 17 T cell receptor beta chains sequenced from a single sample in a study of human T cells and chemical hapten exposure. Documented time point: pre-sensitization, week 0. Treatment given: therapeutic diphenylcyclopropenone sensitization with weekly scalp DPC. MiXCR, applied by TCRdb to the RACE reads, yields one record per CDR3 protein. The sample includes around 300,000 distinct CDR3 sequences, roughly 7.4% of them seen just once. The sample was whole blood, taken in connection with sensitization to the hapten diphenylcyclopropenone (DPC). The receptors stem from a man aged 18 to 30 with alopecia areata. Some clones in this sample may be carry-over from other donors' samples.

This clonotype was seen ten or more times. The gene calls are TRBV4-1 and TRBJ2-4; 9 bases fit TRBD1. Germline CDR1 MGHRA, CDR2 YSYEKL. The V and J ends lost 2 bases and 4 bases, in that order; junction bases with no gene match: 3. This CDR3 is 15 amino acids long. In DNA form, the CDR3 reads TGCGCCAGCAGCCAACCCGGGACAGGGAAAAACATTCAGTACTTC. Amino acids: CASSQPGTGKNIQYF.

The table lists this clonotype with a few counts. The V gene is TRBV20-1, the J gene TRBJ2-3; a possible D gene is TRBD1 (6 bases). With 2 bases removed from V and 4 bases from J, the gap between germline ends came to 13 bases. The germline CDR1 and CDR2 sequences are DFQATT and SNEGSKA (reference sequence). The CDR3 runs 14 residues. CDR3: CSARSDRSSDTQYF. The CDR3 DNA reads as TGCAGTGCTAGATCAGACAGGTCATCAGATACGCAGTATTTT.

This clonotype was found a few times. V is TRBV2 and J is TRBJ2-2, with D perhaps being TRBD1 or TRBD2 (6 bases each). The germline V gene encodes CDR1 SNHLY and CDR2 FYNNEI. The CDR3 covers 17 residues. Trimming left V 4 bases short and J 0 bases short, with 15 bases between. The CDR3 region has the DNA TGTGCCAGCAGTGGTCGCCGGGGGCGTACGAACACCGGGGAGCTGTTTTTT. Its protein is CASSGRRGRTNTGELFF.

The chain links TRBV12-3 or TRBV12-4 to TRBJ2-3; weak D call: TRBD1 (5 bases). There are 14 residues in the CDR3. V was pared by 3 bases and J by 2 bases, with 9 bases between. DNA for the CDR3: TGTGCCAGCAGTTTCCCGACAGACACAGATACGCAGTATTTT. Translation: CASSFPTDTDTQYF.

At least ten counts were recorded for this clonotype. This rearrangement joins TRBV28 to TRBJ1-1; no clear D. Deletions cut 8 bases from V and 5 bases from J, with 15 bases between. CDR3 length: 13 residues. Germline V CDR1 and CDR2: MDHEN, SYDVKM. For the CDR3, the DNA is TGTGCCAGCTCTTCTGGCGGTGGAACTGAAGCTTTCTTT. This encodes CASSSGGGTEAFF.

The chain uses TRBV5-6 and TRBJ2-1; a possible D gene is TRBD2 (6 bases). Germline loops: CDR1 SGHDT, CDR2 YYEEEE. This CDR3 comprises 16 residues. V lost 1 base and J lost 1, with 12 bases in between. The CDR3 DNA reads as TGTGCCAGCAGCTTGAGGAGGGTCCTGTCCTACAATGAGCAGTTCTTC. This sequence encodes CASSLRRVLSYNEQFF.

This chain joins TRBV10-3 and TRBJ1-2, with unresolved D. Trimming shortened V by 8 bases and J by 0 bases, and 13 bases separated the two germline ends. The CDR3 contains 14 residues. Germline CDR1 and CDR2: ENHRY and SYGVKD. CDR3 bases: TGTGCCATCCAGGACCGGCCATCTAACTATGGCTACACCTTC. As protein: CAIQDRPSNYGYTF.

The V call is TRBV15, the J call TRBJ2-5; D uncertain. Germline loops: CDR1 LNHNV, CDR2 YYDKDF (reference sequence). Trimming removed 1 base from V and 4 bases from J, with 7 bases in between. The CDR3 extends over 13 amino acids. CDR3 coding DNA: TGTGCCACCAGCAGAGCCCCCCTAGAGACCCAGTACTTC. Protein: CATSRAPLETQYF.

This clonotype appeared a few times. This chain uses TRBV28 with TRBJ2-7; no firm D call. Trimming took 6 bases from V and 0 from J, leaving 15 bases between them. Germline CDR1 is MDHEN and CDR2 is SYDVKM. This CDR3 spans 15 amino acids. Here the CDR3 reads CASSFGRVSSYEQYF. The CDR3 DNA reads as TGTGCCAGCAGCTTCGGACGGGTTAGCTCCTACGAGCAGTACTTC.

The chain has TRBV6-5 and TRBJ1-1; 8 bases line up with TRBD1. The length of the CDR3 is 15 residues. V dropped 6 bases and J dropped 1; count of bases not matched to a gene: 7. Germline loops: CDR1 MNHEY, CDR2 SVGAGI. CDR3 in DNA: TGTGCCAGCAGCTACGGGGACAGGACGAACACTGAAGCTTTCTTT. Translation: CASSYGDRTNTEAFF.

This clonotype was seen ten or more times. J is TRBJ1-4 and V is TRBV12-3 or TRBV12-4, with D possibly matching TRBD1 (5 bases). Trimming removed 5 bases from V and 4 bases from J, with 14 bases in between. CDR3 length equals 15 residues. This chain's CDR3 is CASSAPGRLNEKLFF. The CDR3 DNA is TGTGCCAGCAGTGCGCCGGGACGCCTTAATGAAAAACTGTTTTTT.

The genes are TRBV7-2 and TRBJ2-3; D call uncertain. Germline lookup yields CDR1 SGHTA and CDR2 FQGNSA. The CDR3 loop spans 13 amino acids. V gave up 5 bases and J gave up 5 bases, with 11 bases separating them. The CDR3 sequence is CASSKPTVDTQYF. DNA of the CDR3: TGTGCCAGCAGCAAACCGACTGTAGATACGCAGTATTTT.

This clonotype was seen more than once but under ten times. The rearrangement links TRBV7-9 to TRBJ1-2; D is unclear. The V gene lost 5 bases and the J gene lost 3 bases, with 10 bases spanning the gap. Germline V gives CDR1 SEHNR, CDR2 FQNEAQ (reference sequence). The CDR3 length is 13 residues. CDR3 amino acids: CASSPALYYGYTF. CDR3 DNA sequence: TGTGCCAGCAGCCCGGCTTTATACTATGGCTACACCTTC.

The chain joins TRBV27 to TRBJ2-7, with D perhaps TRBD2 (5 bases). Germline CDR1 and CDR2: MNHEY and SMNVEV (reference sequence). Trimming stripped 0 bases from V and 5 bases from J, with 14 bases between. The CDR3 is made up of 15 amino acids. CDR3 coding DNA: TGTGCCAGCAGTTTATCGACTCGACCCGGGAACGAGCAGTACGTC. This gives the protein CASSLSTRPGNEQYV.

This clonotype was counted between two and nine times. The chain links TRBV4-3 to TRBJ1-2; D gene ambiguous. This CDR3 has 15 amino acids. Trimming stripped 0 bases from V and 8 bases from J, with 16 bases between. Per germline, CDR1 LGHNA and CDR2 YSLEER. The CDR3 DNA reads TGCGCCAGCAGCCAAGATGGGCGAACACTGGGGGGCTACACCTTC. Protein product: CASSQDGRTLGGYTF.

The chain uses TRBV9 and TRBJ1-1; D remains unclear. Germline V gene sequence: CDR1 SGDLS, CDR2 YYNGEE. This CDR3 is 14 amino acids long. V lost 0 bases and J 3 bases, leaving 9 bases between the germline ends. The CDR3 bases are TGTGCCAGCAGCGTAGGATTTGGGGACACTGAAGCTTTCTTT. Translating it yields CASSVGFGDTEAFF.

This clonotype was seen many times. The chain employs TRBV3-1 and TRBJ1-1; the D is unclear. Trimming shortened V by 1 base and J by 8 bases, and 11 bases separated the two germline ends. Looked up from germline, CDR1 is LGHDT and CDR2 is YNNKEL (reference sequence). CDR3 length: 13 amino acids. The CDR3 region is CASSQVEVREAFF. The CDR3 DNA reads as TGTGCCAGCAGCCAAGTTGAGGTCAGGGAAGCTTTCTTT.